Each of the 27 T cell receptor beta chains below was sequenced from the same sample in a study of blood T cell repertoires in COVID-19. Clones were read by immunoSEQ multiplex PCR, and TCRdb kept only the in-frame ones, dropping some. The table lists about 350,000 clones, more than 75% of them singletons. The sequencing sample was made of PBMCs or T cells enriched from blood (not recorded which). These receptor sequences come from a woman aged 30 to 39 who had recovered from COVID-19.

The chain couples TRBV21-1 to TRBJ1-1; TRBD1, as called in the table, went unchecked against the DNA. TRBV21-1 represents a pseudogene. This CDR3 is built from 14 residues. CDR3 sequence: CASSKDRGEPEAFF. In nucleotides, the CDR3 is TGTGCCAGCAGCAAGGACAGGGGGGAACCTGAAGCTTTCTTT.

This chain uses TRBV20-1 with TRBJ1-2, with a weak D call TRBD1 (6 bases). The CDR3 runs 12 residues. Germline V gives CDR1 DFQATT, CDR2 SNEGSKA (reference sequence). Trimming removed 3 bases at V and 7 bases at J, with 12 bases between. This chain's CDR3 is CSASEGEGGYTF. The CDR3 nucleotides are TGCAGTGCTAGTGAGGGGGAGGGTGGCTACACCTTC.

The chain is built from TRBV27 and TRBJ1-1; the match to TRBD1 covers 8 bases. The length of the CDR3 is 16 residues. V gave up 5 bases and J gave up 4 bases; unmatched junction bases: 12. The V gene's germline CDR1 is MNHEY and CDR2 SMNVEV (reference sequence). The CDR3 DNA follows: TGTGCCAGCAGTCGCCGCCAGGGGGCTCCGGGCACTGAAGCTTTCTTT. It yields the protein CASSRRQGAPGTEAFF.

The chain recombines TRBV3-1 (or the pseudogene TRBV3-2) with TRBJ1-4; D unresolved. Deletions cut 1 base from V and 5 bases from J, with 14 bases between. Germline V CDR1 and CDR2: LGHDT, YNNKEL (reference sequence). This CDR3 spans 16 amino acids. DNA for the CDR3: TGTGCCAGCAGCCAAGGTTTCCGGTCGTCGAATGAAAAACTGTTTTTT. It specifies CASSQGFRSSNEKLFF.

This clone appeared a few times. The CDR3 loop reads CASSFRDRDSPLHF. The CDR3 DNA is TGTGCCAGCAGTTTCCGGGACAGAGATTCACCCCTCCACTTT. The chain recombines TRBV27 with TRBJ1-6; 7 bases map to TRBD1. The CDR3 is 14 residues long. Germline V CDR1 and CDR2: MNHEY, SMNVEV (reference sequence). V shed 3 bases, J shed 8 bases, and the junction held 4 bases outside the gene matches.

This chain joins TRBV4-3 and TRBJ2-2; 10 nucleotides line up with TRBD2. The V segment lost 4 bases and the J segment 5 bases; nucleotides outside the gene matches: 7. This CDR3 has 16 residues. Germline CDR1 is LGHNA and CDR2 is YSLEER. CDR3 nucleotides: TGCGCCAGCAGCCGAGAAGCGGGGGGGCAAACCGGGGAGCTGTTTTTT. It encodes CASSREAGGQTGELFF.

The rearrangement joins TRBV29-1 to TRBJ2-1; 10 bases match TRBD2. Germline V lookup: CDR1 SQVTM, CDR2 ANQGSEA. The length of the CDR3 is 14 residues. V gave up 4 bases and J gave up 7 bases; unmatched junction bases: 7. The CDR3 protein is CSVAGLADLNEQFF. In nucleotides, the CDR3 is TGCAGCGTTGCCGGACTAGCGGACCTAAATGAGCAGTTCTTC.

Notes on this clone: This may stem from a read error, because a much larger clone lies one nucleotide away. Other DNA sequences in this sample translate to the same CDR3. The chain uses TRBV7-9 and TRBJ1-5; a weak D match, TRBD1 (5 bases). In germline, CDR1 is SEHNR, CDR2 FQNEAQ (reference sequence). CDR3 length equals 13 residues. The ends were cut back, 4 bases at V and 3 bases at J, with 7 bases in the middle. The CDR3 coding sequence is TGTGCCAGCAGCTCAGGGTTCAATCAGCCCCAGCATTTT. Amino acid sequence: CASSSGFNQPQHF.

This chain uses TRBV10-2 with TRBJ1-5; D uncertain. CDR1 is WSHSY and CDR2 is SAAADI in the germline V gene. V lost 4 bases and J lost 3, with 16 bases in between. The CDR3 loop spans 16 amino acids. The CDR3 region is CASSVWSEGFNQPQHF. CDR3 bases: TGCGCCAGCAGTGTGTGGTCTGAGGGTTTCAATCAGCCCCAGCATTTT.

The chain links TRBV7-9 to TRBJ2-1, with D possibly matching TRBD1 (6 bases). The germline gives CDR1 SEHNR, CDR2 FQNEAQ (reference sequence). Trimming pared 6 bases from V and 0 bases from J, leaving 15 bases between. The CDR3 totals 16 residues. Written as DNA, the CDR3 is TGTGCCAGCAGTACTCAAGGGGGTAGCTCCTACAATGAGCAGTTCTTC. Translating gives CASSTQGGSSYNEQFF.

The CDR3 loop is CASRTGSLYGYTF. Here the CDR3 DNA reads TGTGCCAGCAGGACAGGGTCTCTCTATGGCTACACCTTC. This chain uses TRBV6-5 with TRBJ1-2; 7 bases align to TRBD1. Germline V gives CDR1 MNHEY, CDR2 SVGAGI. The CDR3 sequence is 13 residues long. With 6 bases clipped from V and 4 bases from J, the junction kept 5 bases outside the gene matches.

The chain has TRBV4-2 and TRBJ2-5; 7 nucleotides align to TRBD2. The germline gives CDR1 LGHNA, CDR2 YNFKEQ. After removal of 5 bases from V and 1 base from J, the junction contained 10 bases not matched to a gene. CDR3 length: 16 residues. The CDR3 sequence is CASSRRLAEGQETQYF. CDR3 DNA: TGTGCCAGCAGCAGACGACTAGCTGAGGGCCAAGAGACCCAGTACTTC.

The chain employs TRBV28 and TRBJ2-1; 12 bases line up with TRBD2. This CDR3 comprises 15 residues. The germline gives CDR1 MDHEN, CDR2 SYDVKM. The ends lost 3 bases at V and 9 bases at J; junction bases unmatched: 6. The CDR3 nucleotides are TGTGCCAGCAGTTTTCTAGCGGGGGGGCGAACTGAGCAGTTCTTC. Amino acid sequence: CASSFLAGGRTEQFF.

This sequence joins TRBV11-3 and TRBJ2-1; a weak D match, TRBD1 (6 bases). The germline V gene has CDR1 SGHNT and CDR2 YENEEA. The CDR3 sequence is 13 residues long. Trimming stripped 5 bases from V and 7 bases from J, with 12 bases between. CDR3 bases: TGTGCCAGCAGCCTACAACAGGGAAATGAGCAGTTCTTC. Translating gives CASSLQQGNEQFF.

The CDR3 spells CASRLGGSWGSPLHF. The CDR3 DNA sequence: TGTGCCAGTAGGCTCGGAGGCTCCTGGGGTTCACCCCTCCACTTT. The chain recombines TRBV19 with TRBJ1-6, with no clear D. The V end lost 6 bases, the J end lost 9 bases, and 18 bases lay between the germline ends. CDR1 LNHDA and CDR2 SQIVND come from the germline V gene (reference sequence). This CDR3 spans 15 amino acids. Complete variable domain (other parts from reference TRBV19 and TRBJ1-6): DGGITQSPKYLFRKEGQNVTLSCEQNLNHDAMYWYRQDPGQGLRLIYYSQIVNDFQKGDIAEGYSVSREKKESFPLTVTSAQKNPTAFYLCASRLGGSWGSPLHFGNGTRLTVT.

V and J are TRBV10-3 and TRBJ1-1, with a weak D call TRBD1 (5 bases). Germline-derived CDR1 and CDR2 are ENHRY and SYGVKD. V lost 4 bases, J lost 3 bases, and 9 bases lay in between. The CDR3 covers 13 residues. The CDR3 DNA reads TGTGCCATCAGTGTTAAGACAGACACTGAAGCTTTCTTT. Its translation is CAISVKTDTEAFF.

The chain is built from TRBV30 and TRBJ1-6; TRBD1 aligns across 10 bases. Germline CDR1 reads GTSNPN; CDR2 reads SVGIG (reference sequence). The CDR3 length is 14 residues. The ends lost 5 bases at V and 8 bases at J; junction bases unmatched: 6. The CDR3, as DNA: TGTGCCTGGGGGCCGGGACAGGGGTATTCACCCCTCCACTTT. Its translation is CAWGPGQGYSPLHF.

This chain joins TRBV28 and TRBJ1-2, with D perhaps matching TRBD1 (6 bases). Germline V CDR1 and CDR2: MDHEN, SYDVKM. Trimming cost V 8 bases and J 4 bases, with 17 bases left between them. CDR3 length: 14 residues. The DNA of the CDR3 is TGTGCCAGCCTAGAACAGGGCTCTAGCTATGGCTACACCTTC. This sequence encodes CASLEQGSSYGYTF.

The chain uses TRBV25-1 and TRBJ2-1; D may be TRBD2 (7 bases). V was pared by 5 bases and J by 9 bases, with 20 bases between. Germline loops: CDR1 MGHDK, CDR2 SYGVNS. The length of the CDR3 is 15 residues. This CDR3 reads CASSTALAGAGEQFF. CDR3 nucleotide sequence: TGTGCCAGCAGTACGGCACTCGCGGGGGCGGGTGAGCAGTTCTTC.

V usage is TRBV7-2 and J usage is TRBJ1-2; possibly TRBD1 for D (6 bases). The CDR3 is 15 residues long. The germline V gene has CDR1 SGHTA and CDR2 FQGNSA. Trimming left V 0 bases short and J 7 bases short, with 15 bases between. The CDR3 coding sequence is TGTGCCAGCAGCTTAGCGCTATCGGGGGGCAGTGGCTACACCTTC. Translating it yields CASSLALSGGSGYTF.

The chain joins TRBV18 to TRBJ1-1; 9 bases are shared with TRBD1. The germline CDR1 and CDR2 sequences are KGHSH and LQKENI. The V and J ends lost 6 bases and 10 bases, in that order; junction bases with no gene match: 12. The CDR3 totals 14 residues. CDR3 protein: CASSPGTGTNGAFF. CDR3 coding DNA: TGTGCCAGCTCCCCTGGGACAGGGACGAACGGAGCTTTCTTT.

This sequence joins TRBV6-4 and TRBJ1-2; 8 nucleotides match TRBD1. Germline assignment: CDR1 MRHNA and CDR2 SNTAGT. CDR3 length: 14 residues. The ends lost 5 bases at V and 8 bases at J; junction bases unmatched: 10. CDR3 amino acids: CASSPGTGGWGYTF. Here the CDR3 DNA reads TGTGCCAGCAGTCCCGGGACAGGCGGTTGGGGCTACACCTTC.

The chain recombines TRBV5-4 with TRBJ2-7, with D possibly being TRBD1 (5 bases). CDR1 is SGHNT, CDR2 YYREEE, per germline (reference sequence). Trimming pared 2 bases from V and 3 bases from J, leaving 15 bases between. CDR3 length: 15 amino acids. The CDR3 here is CASSFRPGNYYEQYF. As DNA, the CDR3 is TGTGCCAGCAGCTTTCGGCCAGGGAATTACTACGAGCAGTACTTC.

The chain couples TRBV3-1 (or the pseudogene TRBV3-2) to TRBJ1-3; 10 nucleotides agree with TRBD1. V shed 6 bases, J shed 3 bases, and the junction held 8 bases outside the gene matches. CDR1 LGHDT and CDR2 YNNKEL come from the germline V gene (reference sequence). The CDR3 has 16 amino acids. The CDR3 DNA follows: TGTGCCAGCAGGGGCACCGACAGGGGGCATGGAAACACCATATATTTT. This encodes CASRGTDRGHGNTIYF.

V gene TRBV27 combines with J gene TRBJ1-1; maybe TRBD1 (6 bases). The CDR3 contains 14 residues. The V and J ends lost 4 bases and 7 bases respectively, with 16 bases between them. Germline values: CDR1 MNHEY, CDR2 SMNVEV (reference sequence). CDR3 nucleotides: TGTGCCAGCAGTTCGAAGGGGGGGGTGGGTGAAGCTTTCTTT. Translation gives CASSSKGGVGEAFF.

J is TRBJ2-1 and V is TRBV4-1; weak D call: TRBD2 (6 bases). The germline gives CDR1 MGHRA, CDR2 YSYEKL. The CDR3 is 16 residues long. The V and J ends lost 0 bases and 6 bases respectively, with 15 bases between them. The CDR3 nucleotides read TGCGCCAGCAGCCAAGATGCGGGGAAACCTCGCAATGAGCAGTTCTTC. This encodes CASSQDAGKPRNEQFF.

V and J are TRBV19 and TRBJ2-6; a weak D match, TRBD1 (7 bases). Looked up from germline, CDR1 is LNHDA and CDR2 is SQIVND (reference sequence). V lost 1 base and J 2 bases, leaving 9 bases between the germline ends. The CDR3 has 16 amino acids. The CDR3 sequence is CASSIGRGPGANVLTF. CDR3 DNA sequence: TGTGCCAGTAGTATAGGGAGGGGGCCTGGGGCCAACGTCCTGACTTTC.